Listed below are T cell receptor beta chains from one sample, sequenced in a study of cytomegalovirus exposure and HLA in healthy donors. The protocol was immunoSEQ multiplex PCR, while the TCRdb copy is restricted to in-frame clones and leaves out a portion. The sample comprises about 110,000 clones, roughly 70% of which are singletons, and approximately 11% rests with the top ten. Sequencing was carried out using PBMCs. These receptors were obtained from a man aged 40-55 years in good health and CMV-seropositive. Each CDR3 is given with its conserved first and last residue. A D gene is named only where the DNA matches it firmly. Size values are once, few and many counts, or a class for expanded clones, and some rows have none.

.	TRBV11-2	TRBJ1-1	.	CASSLGWASGTEAFF	TGTGCCAGCAGCTTAGGATGGGCCTCCGGCACTGAAGCTTTCTTT
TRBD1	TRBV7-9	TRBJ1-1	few	CASTDDRGTLSTEAFF	TGTGCCAGCACCGACGACAGGGGTACCCTGTCCACTGAAGCTTTCTTT
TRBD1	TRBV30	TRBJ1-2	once	CARLETGFRVYGYTF	TGTGCCAGGCTAGAGACAGGGTTTAGAGTCTATGGCTACACCTTC
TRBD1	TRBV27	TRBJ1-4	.	CASSSTGDPATNEKLFF	TGTGCCAGCAGTTCCACAGGGGATCCTGCAACTAATGAAAAACTGTTTTTT
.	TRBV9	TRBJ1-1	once	CASSTRERGVNTEAFF	TGTGCCAGCAGCACTCGAGAACGGGGGGTGAACACTGAAGCTTTCTTT
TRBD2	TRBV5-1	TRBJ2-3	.	CASSFLSSGSGTQYF	TGCGCCAGCAGCTTTCTGTCTAGCGGGTCGGGTACGCAGTATTTT
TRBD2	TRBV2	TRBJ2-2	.	CASRGAGELFF	TGTGCCAGCCGGGGGGCCGGGGAGCTGTTTTTT
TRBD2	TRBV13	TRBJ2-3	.	CASSSALSGRTDTQYF	TGTGCCAGCAGCTCGGCCCTTAGCGGGAGGACAGATACGCAGTATTTT
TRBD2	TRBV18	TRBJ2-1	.	CASSPLTGTSGYNEQFF	TGTGCCAGCTCACCTCTAACCGGGACTAGCGGATACAATGAGCAGTTCTTC
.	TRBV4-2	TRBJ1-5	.	CASTPLAGVNQPQHF	TGTGCCAGCACCCCCCTGGCAGGCGTGAATCAGCCCCAGCATTTT
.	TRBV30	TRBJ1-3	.	CAWSVAGVGNTIYF	TGTGCCTGGAGTGTGGCCGGGGTTGGAAACACCATATATTTT
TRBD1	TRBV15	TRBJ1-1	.	CATSATGSTEAFF	TGTGCCACCAGCGCGACAGGGAGCACTGAAGCTTTCTTT
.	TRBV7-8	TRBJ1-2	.	CASSPADAGGYTF	TGTGCCAGCAGCCCCGCGGACGCGGGCGGCTACACCTTC
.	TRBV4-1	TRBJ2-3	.	CASSQARYGSGHSDTQYF	TGCGCCAGCAGCCAAGCACGCTATGGAAGCGGTCATAGCGATACGCAGTATTTT
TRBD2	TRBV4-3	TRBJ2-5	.	CASSQGAGGRETQYF	TGCGCCAGCAGCCAAGGGGCGGGAGGTCGCGAGACCCAGTACTTC
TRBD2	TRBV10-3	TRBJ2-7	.	CAISDAPAGASYEQYF	TGTGCCATCAGTGATGCCCCAGCGGGAGCCTCCTACGAGCAGTACTTC
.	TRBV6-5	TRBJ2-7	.	CASSGGTSSYEQYF	TGTGCCAGCAGTGGTGGGACTTCCTCCTACGAGCAGTACTTC
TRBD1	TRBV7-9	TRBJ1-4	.	CASSRTGEKLFF	TGTGCCAGCAGCAGGACAGGGGAAAAACTGTTTTTT
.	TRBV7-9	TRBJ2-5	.	CASSSTGETQYF	TGTGCCAGCAGTTCCACGGGGGAGACCCAGTACTTC
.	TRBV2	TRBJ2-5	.	CASRGEGGYGRETQYF	TGTGCCAGCAGGGGCGAGGGAGGCTATGGGCGAGAGACCCAGTACTTC
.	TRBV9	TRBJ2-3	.	CASSGGDSITDTQYF	TGTGCCAGCAGCGGGGGGGACAGTATCACAGATACGCAGTATTTT
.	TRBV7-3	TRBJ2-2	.	CASRATIGTGELFF	TGTGCCAGCAGGGCCACTATCGGCACCGGGGAGCTGTTTTTT
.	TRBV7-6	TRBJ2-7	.	CASSLGQGFAYEQYF	TGTGCCAGCAGCTTAGGCCAGGGCTTCGCCTACGAGCAGTACTTC
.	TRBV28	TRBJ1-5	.	CASSFPRQINQPQHF	TGTGCCAGCAGTTTCCCCAGACAGATCAATCAGCCCCAGCATTTT
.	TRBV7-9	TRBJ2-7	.	CASSPASVYEQYF	TGTGCCAGCAGCCCCGCGTCTGTCTACGAGCAGTACTTC
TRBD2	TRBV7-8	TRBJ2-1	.	CASSLARASGRAREQFF	TGTGCCAGCAGCTTAGCGAGGGCTAGCGGGAGGGCGCGTGAGCAGTTCTTC
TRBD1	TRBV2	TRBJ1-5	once	CATKEGGGEPQHF	TGTGCCACGAAGGAAGGGGGCGGGGAGCCCCAGCATTTT
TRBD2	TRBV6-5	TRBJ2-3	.	CATSSGAGGGYF	TGTGCCACCTCATCAGGCGCGGGAGGTGGGTATTTT
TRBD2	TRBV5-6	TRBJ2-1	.	CASSRREGLDEQFF	TGTGCCAGCAGCCGGCGGGAGGGCCTCGATGAGCAGTTCTTC
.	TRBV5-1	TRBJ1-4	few	CASSPDTTNEKLFF	TGCGCCAGCAGCCCGGACACAACTAATGAAAAACTGTTTTTT
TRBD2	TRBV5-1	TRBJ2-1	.	CASSKTSPGGVLRNEQFF	TGCGCCAGCAGCAAGACTAGCCCGGGAGGTGTGCTCCGCAATGAGCAGTTCTTC
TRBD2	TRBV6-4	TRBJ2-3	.	CASSVLAEDTQYF	TGTGCCAGCAGTGTACTAGCGGAAGATACGCAGTATTTT
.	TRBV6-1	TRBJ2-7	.	CASTPEGPYEQYF	TGTGCCAGCACGCCGGAGGGGCCCTACGAGCAGTACTTC
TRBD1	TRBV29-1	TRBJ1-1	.	CSAGTGGNTEAFF	TGCAGCGCAGGGACAGGGGGGAACACTGAAGCTTTCTTT
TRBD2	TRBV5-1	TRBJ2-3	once	CASSPGTSGTDTQYF	TGCGCCAGCAGCCCAGGGACTAGCGGCACAGATACGCAGTATTTT
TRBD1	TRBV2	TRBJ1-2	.	CASSPGRQGHTF	TGTGCCAGCAGCCCGGGACGACAGGGACACACCTTC
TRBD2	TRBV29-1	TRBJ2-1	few	CSASTSGSLNEQFF	TGCAGCGCAAGCACTAGCGGGAGTCTCAATGAGCAGTTCTTC
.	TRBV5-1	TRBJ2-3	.	CASSSGLSDADTQYF	TGCGCCAGCAGCTCCGGACTTAGTGATGCAGATACGCAGTATTTT
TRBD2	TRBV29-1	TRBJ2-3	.	CSVGGTSGTTDTQYF	TGCAGCGTCGGGGGGACTAGCGGGACAACAGATACGCAGTATTTT
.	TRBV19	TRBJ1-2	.	CASSIVVQDYGYTF	TGTGCCAGTAGTATAGTTGTCCAGGACTATGGCTACACCTTC
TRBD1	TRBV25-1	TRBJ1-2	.	CASAGWDRVNGYTF	TGTGCCAGCGCTGGATGGGACAGGGTTAATGGCTACACCTTC
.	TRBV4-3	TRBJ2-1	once	CASSQASSFPGHNEQFF	TGCGCCAGCAGCCAAGCGTCTAGCTTTCCGGGCCACAATGAGCAGTTCTTC
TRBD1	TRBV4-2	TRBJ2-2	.	CASSQDQGTGTTGELFF	TGTGCCAGCAGCCAAGATCAAGGGACAGGGACCACCGGGGAGCTGTTTTTT
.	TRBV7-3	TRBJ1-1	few	CASTDGGGGDTEAFF	TGTGCCAGCACCGACGGGGGTGGTGGGGACACTGAAGCTTTCTTT
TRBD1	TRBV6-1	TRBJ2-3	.	CASSEISGGGVTDTQYF	TGTGCCAGCAGTGAAATTTCAGGGGGCGGGGTCACAGATACGCAGTATTTT
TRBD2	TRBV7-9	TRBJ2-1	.	CASSVLLTGTRFDEQFF	TGTGCCAGCAGCGTCCTCCTAACCGGGACTAGATTCGATGAGCAGTTCTTC
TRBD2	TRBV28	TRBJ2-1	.	CASSTSGVAGNEQFF	TGTGCCAGCAGTACTAGCGGGGTGGCGGGTAATGAGCAGTTCTTC
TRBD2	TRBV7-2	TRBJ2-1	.	CASSPGLALSYNEQFF	TGTGCCAGCAGCCCGGGACTAGCTCTCTCCTACAATGAGCAGTTCTTC
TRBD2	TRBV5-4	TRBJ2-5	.	CASSSDQASGDQETQYF	TGTGCCAGCAGCTCCGATCAGGCTAGCGGGGATCAAGAGACCCAGTACTTC
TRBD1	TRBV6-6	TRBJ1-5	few	CASSSEPYRGTQPQHF	TGTGCCAGCAGTTCCGAACCCTACAGGGGGACTCAGCCCCAGCATTTT
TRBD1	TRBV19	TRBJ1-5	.	CAITDRADQPQHF	TGTGCCATTACGGACAGGGCCGATCAGCCCCAGCATTTT
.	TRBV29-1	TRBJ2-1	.	CSVFWTDNEQFF	TGCAGCGTTTTCTGGACAGACAATGAGCAGTTCTTC
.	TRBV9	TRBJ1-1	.	CASSVGVGGKNTEAFF	TGTGCCAGCAGCGTAGGTGTGGGAGGGAAGAACACTGAAGCTTTCTTT
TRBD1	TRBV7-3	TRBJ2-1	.	CASGDREMNEQFF	TGTGCCAGCGGGGACAGGGAGATGAATGAGCAGTTCTTC
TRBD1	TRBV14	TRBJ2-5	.	CASSLQGLPETQYF	TGTGCCAGCAGCCTACAGGGGCTGCCAGAGACCCAGTACTTC